What follows is one TCR beta chain and its context. Its cognate antigen is unknown. Time point defined: week 35, safety follow-up. The vaccine gave 300 ug of a 20-mer mutant IDH1 peptide subcutaneously per dose. The study gave patients eight vaccinations in weeks 1, 3, 5, 7, 11, 15, 19, 23. Every donor had a new WHO grade 3 or 4 astrocytoma that was IDH1-mutant, with loss of nuclear ATRX. The data originate from a study of a mutant IDH1 vaccine in newly diagnosed glioma. Study-level background: Those enrolled had earlier been treated with radiotherapy, temozolomide, or both, mostly both.

Germline loops: CDR1 KGHSH, CDR2 LQKENI. The CDR3 sequence is 14 residues long. V shed 1 base and J shed 8 bases, with 11 bases lying between them. TCRdb's copy holds only in-frame clones and misses some; the assay was immunoSEQ multiplex PCR. The data contain about 60,000 clones, roughly nine tenths of them singletons. This clonotype was obtained from a man aged 40-49 years with glioma. The rearrangement uses TRBV18 and TRBJ1-4; no firm D call. This specimen was PBMCs, taken from a glioma patient whose treatment included an IDH1 peptide vaccine. CDR3 loop: CASSPQGSGEKLFF. In DNA form, the CDR3 reads TGTGCCAGCTCACCACAGGGATCGGGAGAAAAACTGTTTTTT. Drawing the rest from reference TRBV18 and TRBJ1-4, the complete variable domain is NAGVMQNPRHLVRRRGQEARLRCSPMKGHSHVYWYRQLPEEGLKFMVYLQKENIIDESGMPKERFSAEFPKEGPSILRIQQVVRGDSAAYFCASSPQGSGEKLFFGSGTQLSVL.